The 11 T cell receptor beta chains given below trace back to one sample, sequenced in a study of a mutant IDH1 vaccine in newly diagnosed glioma. The antigens of these receptors remain unknown. Clones were sequenced by immunoSEQ multiplex PCR, and TCRdb holds only the in-frame ones, with some missing. The data show 50,000 or so clones, around 84% seen once. Time point denoted: week 47, end of study. Every vaccination contained 300 ug of the mutant IDH1 20-mer peptide and was paired with topical imiquimod. Here the sequenced sample was PBMCs, taken from a glioma patient whose treatment included an IDH1 peptide vaccine. The receptors originated from a woman aged 30 to 39 with glioma. Some clones in this sample may be carry-over from other donors' samples.

The chain joins TRBV18 to TRBJ1-2; 11 bases align to TRBD1. Per the germline V gene, CDR1 is KGHSH and CDR2 is LQKENI. V trimming: 2 bases; J trimming: 4 bases; junction bases outside the gene matches: 3. This CDR3 has 15 amino acids. CDR3 DNA: TGTGCCAGCTCACCAACCGGGACAGGGGGCTATGGCTACACCTTC. Protein product: CASSPTGTGGYGYTF.

The genes are TRBV10-3 and TRBJ1-1; 7 bases align to TRBD1. After removal of 10 bases from V and 7 bases from J, the junction contained 15 bases not matched to a gene. Per the germline V gene, CDR1 is ENHRY and CDR2 is SYGVKD. This CDR3 has 14 residues. For the CDR3, the DNA is TGTGCCACCGGGCCCAGGGGACAGAGCAATGAAGCTTTCTTT. The encoded protein is CATGPRGQSNEAFF.

The V gene is TRBV11-2, the J gene TRBJ2-7, with 9 nucleotides matching TRBD2. J gave up 0 bases and V 5 bases, and 2 bases lay outside the gene matches. The CDR3 extends over 14 amino acids. Germline values: CDR1 SGHAT, CDR2 FQNNGV. CDR3 nucleotides: TGTGCCAGCAGCGCAGCGGGAGGCTCCTACGAGCAGTACTTC. Its translation is CASSAAGGSYEQYF.

The genes are TRBV7-6 and TRBJ1-4, with no clear D. The CDR3 contains 10 residues. Trimming left V 4 bases short and J 10 bases short, with 4 bases between. Germline V gives CDR1 SGHVS, CDR2 FNYEAQ. The DNA of the CDR3 is TGTGCCAGCAGCTCTGGAAAACTGTTTTTT. It is translated as CASSSGKLFF.

The rearrangement uses TRBV29-1 and TRBJ1-1; 9 positions match TRBD1. CDR1 is SQVTM, CDR2 ANQGSEA, per germline. The CDR3 is 12 residues long. V dropped 7 bases and J dropped 3; count of bases not matched to a gene: 3. CDR3 in DNA: TGCAGCGCTCGGACAGGGGACACTGAAGCTTTCTTT. Residues: CSARTGDTEAFF.

V usage is TRBV9 and J usage is TRBJ1-1; D call uncertain. The germline V and J ends were trimmed by 1 base and 2 bases, with 6 bases remaining between them. The V gene's germline CDR1 is SGDLS and CDR2 YYNGEE. The CDR3 runs to 13 residues. The CDR3 protein is CASSVFVNTEAFF. CDR3 DNA: TGTGCCAGCAGCGTATTCGTCAACACTGAAGCTTTCTTT.

The chain carries TRBV5-1 and TRBJ2-2, with D tentatively TRBD2 (6 bases). In germline, CDR1 is SGHRS, CDR2 YFSETQ. Trimming shortened V by 4 bases and J by 6 bases, and 13 bases separated the two germline ends. The CDR3 loop spans 14 amino acids. CDR3 in DNA: TGCGCCAGCAGCACTGGAGGGATGGCCGGGGAGCTGTTTTTT. This codes for CASSTGGMAGELFF.

The V call is TRBV5-4, the J call TRBJ2-4, with D tentatively TRBD2 (5 bases). CDR3 length equals 16 residues. Per the germline V gene, CDR1 is SGHNT and CDR2 is YYREEE (reference sequence). Trimming left V 6 bases short and J 0 bases short, with 16 bases between. The CDR3 reads CASTSGGGLAKNIQYF. For the CDR3, the DNA is TGTGCCAGCACCTCCGGCGGCGGACTAGCCAAAAACATTCAGTACTTC.

V is TRBV5-1 and J is TRBJ2-3; D perhaps matches TRBD2 (6 bases). The CDR3 sequence is 16 residues long. V was pared by 3 bases and J by 2 bases, with 16 bases between. The germline V gene encodes CDR1 SGHRS and CDR2 YFSETQ. The CDR3 loop is CASSSEARTITDTQYF. CDR3 coding DNA: TGCGCCAGCAGCTCGGAGGCCCGGACTATCACAGATACGCAGTATTTT.

The chain recombines TRBV18 with TRBJ2-1, with 16 bases identical to TRBD2. V lost 5 bases to trimming and J lost 8 bases; unmatched junction nucleotides: 9. The CDR3 consists of 17 residues. Germline V gene lookup returns CDR1 KGHSH and CDR2 LQKENI. CDR3 loop: CASSTGTSGRARYEQFF. The CDR3 region has the DNA TGTGCCAGCTCAACCGGGACTAGCGGGAGGGCCAGGTATGAGCAGTTCTTC.

This chain connects TRBV29-1 to TRBJ1-1; the D gene is possibly TRBD1 (5 bases). CDR3 length: 13 amino acids. V lost 4 bases, J lost 5 bases, and 14 bases lay in between. From germline, CDR1 is SQVTM and CDR2 ANQGSEA. DNA of the CDR3: TGCAGCGTTGTAGTTGGGGGATGGACTGAAGCTTTCTTT. It translates to CSVVVGGWTEAFF. The entire variable domain, with the rest obtained from reference TRBV29-1 and TRBJ1-1, is as follows: SAVISQKPSRDICQRGTSLTIQCQVDSQVTMMFWYRQQPGQSLTLIATANQGSEATYESGFVIDKFPISRPNLTFSTLTVSNMSPEDSSIYLCSVVVGGWTEAFFGQGTRLTVV.